One and the same sample provided the 16 T cell receptor beta chains below, sequenced in a study of resident and recirculating memory T cells in vitiligo. Some clones are missing from TCRdb's copy, which holds only in-frame ones; the method was immunoSEQ multiplex PCR. The sample has roughly 76,000 clones; roughly nine tenths are singletons. The source material was blood. Source of these receptors: a male donor with vitiligo.

The chain carries TRBV27 and TRBJ1-2; possibly TRBD1 for D (6 bases). V shed 7 bases and J shed 4 bases, with 25 bases lying between them. Germline V lookup: CDR1 MNHEY, CDR2 SMNVEV (reference sequence). The CDR3 contains 17 residues. The CDR3 DNA is TGTGCCAGCAACCCTTACGCCGGGACAACGGCTGGCTATGGCTACACCTTC. This sequence encodes CASNPYAGTTAGYGYTF.

The chain recombines TRBV28 with TRBJ2-7, with D possibly matching TRBD2 (5 bases). This CDR3 contains 13 residues. Germline V gives CDR1 MDHEN, CDR2 SYDVKM. The V end lost 6 bases, the J end lost 3 bases, and 12 bases lay between the germline ends. The CDR3 loop reads CASRAWESYEQYF. Written as DNA, the CDR3 is TGTGCCAGCAGGGCGTGGGAGAGCTACGAGCAGTACTTC.

J is TRBJ1-2 and V is TRBV4-2; D is perhaps TRBD1 (6 bases). Germline CDR1 reads LGHNA; CDR2 reads YNFKEQ. V was trimmed by 0 bases and J by 4 bases, leaving 12 bases between them. CDR3 length equals 15 residues. CDR3 in DNA: TGTGCCAGCAGCCAAGATTGGCAGGGGCGCTATGGCTACACCTTC. This encodes CASSQDWQGRYGYTF.

CDR3 residues: CASSLGTVNTEAFF. The CDR3 DNA reads TGTGCCAGCAGCTTAGGGACAGTGAACACTGAAGCTTTCTTT. The V and J genes are TRBV7-3 and TRBJ1-1; TRBD1 matches 7 bases. The germline gives CDR1 SGHTA, CDR2 FQGTGA. The J segment lost 0 bases and the V segment lost 2 bases, leaving 0 bases of the junction unmatched. The CDR3 extends over 14 amino acids.

Only one count was recorded for this clone. The rearrangement uses TRBV27 and TRBJ2-7; D possibly corresponds to TRBD2 (6 bases). From germline, CDR1 is MNHEY and CDR2 SMNVEV (reference sequence). The CDR3 length is 13 residues. Between the trimmed V and J ends, which lost 3 bases and 5 bases, there was a span of 11 bases. The CDR3 region is CASSFRGIDEQYF. The DNA of the CDR3 is TGTGCCAGCAGTTTCCGGGGGATCGACGAGCAGTACTTC.

The gene calls are TRBV11-2 and TRBJ1-5; tentatively, D is TRBD1 (5 bases). V lost 1 base to trimming and J lost 6 bases, with 13 bases between them. The CDR3 length is 15 residues. The germline V gene has CDR1 SGHAT and CDR2 FQNNGV. This CDR3 reads CASSLGGSGLQPQHF. CDR3 DNA sequence: TGTGCCAGCAGCTTAGGGGGGTCGGGACTTCAGCCCCAGCATTTT.

The V gene is TRBV4-2, the J gene TRBJ2-2, with 7 nucleotides matching TRBD1. The CDR3 length is 16 residues. V lost 1 base to trimming and J lost 2 bases; unmatched junction nucleotides: 4. Germline V CDR1 and CDR2: LGHNA, YNFKEQ. In nucleotides, the CDR3 is TGTGCCAGCAGCCAAGGTACAGGGGCAAACACCGGGGAGCTGTTTTTT. This encodes CASSQGTGANTGELFF.

The chain is built from TRBV5-1 and TRBJ1-5; 8 nucleotides align to TRBD1. Unmatched junction bases numbered 3, after V lost 9 bases and J lost 4 bases. CDR1 and CDR2 from the germline V gene are SGHRS and YFSETQ. The CDR3 has 12 amino acids. CDR3 sequence: CANGDRNQPQHF. CDR3 coding DNA: TGCGCCAACGGGGACAGGAATCAGCCCCAGCATTTT.

V gene TRBV7-9 combines with J gene TRBJ1-1; no clear D gene. Trimming took 4 bases from V and 4 from J, leaving 4 bases between them. The CDR3 spans 11 residues. Germline V lookup: CDR1 SEHNR, CDR2 FQNEAQ (reference sequence). CDR3 nucleotide sequence: TGTGCCAGCAGCTCCCTCACTGAAGCTTTCTTT. Encoded protein: CASSSLTEAFF.

The rearrangement joins TRBV18 to TRBJ1-2; 9 bases fit TRBD1. The ends lost 5 bases at V and 5 bases at J; junction bases unmatched: 9. The CDR3 loop spans 15 amino acids. The V gene's germline CDR1 is KGHSH and CDR2 LQKENI. The CDR3 bases are TGTGCCAGCTCAGCCAGACAGGGGGAAGGGTATGGCTACACCTTC. Translated, it gives CASSARQGEGYGYTF.

The rearrangement links TRBV6-6 to TRBJ1-2, with a possible D match to TRBD1 (5 bases). Per germline, CDR1 MNHNY and CDR2 SVGAGI (reference sequence). Trimming stripped 6 bases from V and 4 bases from J, with 21 bases between. This CDR3 has 16 amino acids. In DNA form, the CDR3 reads TGTGCCAGCAGAAGGGGCAGGGTAACAATGGGCTATGGCTACACCTTC. Amino acid sequence: CASRRGRVTMGYGYTF.

This chain uses TRBV4-1 with TRBJ2-3, with 8 bases identical to TRBD1. The CDR3 extends over 16 amino acids. CDR1 MGHRA and CDR2 YSYEKL come from the germline V gene. The J segment lost 6 bases and the V segment lost 1 base, leaving 9 bases of the junction unmatched. CDR3 sequence reads: CASSQADRGLGDTQYF. In DNA, the CDR3 is TGCGCCAGCAGCCAAGCCGACAGGGGATTAGGGGATACGCAGTATTTT.

The chain recombines TRBV7-3 with TRBJ2-2; perhaps TRBD1 as D (6 bases). There are 13 residues in the CDR3. Trimming removed 5 bases at V and 5 bases at J, with 9 bases between. The V gene's germline CDR1 is SGHTA and CDR2 FQGTGA. DNA for the CDR3: TGTGCCAGCAGCGCAGGGGCTACCGGGGAGCTGTTTTTT. It codes for CASSAGATGELFF.

This rearrangement joins TRBV4-1 to TRBJ2-5; 7 bases map to TRBD2. CDR3 size: 13 residues. The junction had 6 bases not matched to a gene; V was cut back by 4 bases and J by 7 bases. Germline V gene lookup returns CDR1 MGHRA and CDR2 YSYEKL. This CDR3 reads CASSPGLVATQYF. The CDR3 DNA reads TGCGCCAGCAGCCCTGGACTAGTGGCGACCCAGTACTTC.

The genes are TRBV7-9 and TRBJ1-2, with TRBD1 matching over 7 bases. Germline CDR1 and CDR2: SEHNR and FQNEAQ (reference sequence). V dropped 3 bases and J dropped 3; count of bases not matched to a gene: 1. The CDR3 covers 13 residues. CDR3 DNA: TGTGCCAGCAGCTTCGGACAGGACTATGGCTACACCTTC. This encodes CASSFGQDYGYTF.

V usage is TRBV2 and J usage is TRBJ2-5, with a possible D match to TRBD1 (7 bases). V was clipped by 0 bases and J by 5 bases, with 13 bases between them. The germline V gene has CDR1 SNHLY and CDR2 FYNNEI. This CDR3 spans 15 amino acids. CDR3 nucleotide sequence: TGTGCCAGCAGTGAAGCCCGGTCAGGGGGGGAGACCCAGTACTTC. As protein: CASSEARSGGETQYF.